Shown below are 19 T cell receptor beta chains from a single sample sequenced in a study of blood T cell repertoires in COVID-19 (dated by TCRdb to about 2020). Library method: the immunoSEQ multiplex PCR assay. The source is immuneACCESS, and TCRdb retained only in-frame sequences with V and J called. Part of the clones is not carried over; for the studies checked, unresolved V genes explain less than half of this, and the remainder is unexplained. This sample lists around 320,000 clones; approximately 88% were detected once. In total, the top ten clones hold under 8% of the sample. The specimen sequenced was peripheral blood. These receptors were collected from a woman under 40 who had recovered from COVID-19.

The genes are TRBV7-2 and TRBJ2-2, with 8 bases matching TRBD2. Germline trimming cut 2 bases from V and 0 bases from J; bases unmatched to any gene: 8. CDR3 length: 18 amino acids. Germline CDR1 SGHTA, CDR2 FQGNSA. The DNA of the CDR3 is TGTGCCAGCAGCTTACCGCGCGGGGGGTCTGCGAACACCGGGGAGCTGTTTTTT. The encoded protein is CASSLPRGGSANTGELFF.

The chain joins TRBV19 to TRBJ2-3; TRBD1 matches at 9 bases. Germline CDR1 reads LNHDA; CDR2 reads SQIVND (reference sequence). The CDR3 has 15 residues. V lost 1 base and J lost 5; bases outside the gene matches: 4. The CDR3 bases are TGTGCCAGTAGTATAGGGACAGGGGATAAAGATACGCAGTATTTT. This encodes CASSIGTGDKDTQYF.

The V gene is TRBV5-6, the J gene TRBJ1-2; no clear D gene. Trimming shortened V by 4 bases and J by 4 bases, and 5 bases separated the two germline ends. CDR3 length: 11 residues. Germline CDR1 SGHDT, CDR2 YYEEEE. CDR3 region: CASSRGYGYTF. The CDR3 coding sequence is TGTGCCAGCAGCCGGGGCTATGGCTACACCTTC.

V gene TRBV4-2 combines with J gene TRBJ2-7; 7 nucleotides match TRBD1. This CDR3 comprises 15 residues. The ends lost 3 bases at V and 2 bases at J; junction bases unmatched: 7. Germline CDR1 LGHNA, CDR2 YNFKEQ. The CDR3 sequence is CASSQWGQGAYEQYF. The CDR3 DNA follows: TGTGCCAGCAGCCAGTGGGGGCAGGGGGCCTACGAGCAGTACTTC.

V gene TRBV5-1 combines with J gene TRBJ2-1; possible D gene TRBD1, 6 bases. The V end lost 0 bases, the J end lost 3 bases, and 13 bases lay between the germline ends. Germline loops: CDR1 SGHRS, CDR2 YFSETQ. The CDR3 runs 16 residues. CDR3 DNA: TGCGCCAGCAGCTTGGGATTGGGACACCTCTACAATGAGCAGTTCTTC. Encoded protein: CASSLGLGHLYNEQFF.

V and J are TRBV6-1 and TRBJ1-4; the match to TRBD1 covers 8 bases. The CDR3 length is 15 residues. Trimming removed 0 bases from V and 8 bases from J; junction bases left unmatched: 5. Germline loops: CDR1 MNHNS, CDR2 SASEGT. For the CDR3, the DNA is TGTGCCAGCAGTGAAGCGACAGGGGCGGGGGAAAAACTGTTTTTT. Its protein product is CASSEATGAGEKLFF.

The chain links TRBV6-4 to TRBJ2-5, with a possible D match to TRBD2 (5 bases). Trimming stripped 2 bases from V and 5 bases from J, with 9 bases between. The germline gives CDR1 MRHNA, CDR2 SNTAGT. The length of the CDR3 is 13 residues. The CDR3 region has the DNA TGTGCCAGCAGTGACCACCCGGGGGAGACCCAGTACTTC. It translates to CASSDHPGETQYF.

Only a few counts were recorded for this clone. The chain is built from TRBV5-1 and TRBJ2-2, with 9 nucleotides matching TRBD1. V was clipped by 8 bases and J by 1 base; unmatched bases: 0. CDR3 length: 13 amino acids. Looked up from germline, CDR1 is SGHRS and CDR2 is YFSETQ. The CDR3 bases are TGCGCCAGGGGACAGGGGAACACCGGGGAGCTGTTTTTT. Translating it yields CARGQGNTGELFF.

The CDR3: CASSSGTRNTGELFF. The CDR3 nucleotides are TGTGCCAGCAGTTCCGGGACAAGGAACACCGGGGAGCTGTTTTTT. The chain combines TRBV11-2 with TRBJ2-2, with D possibly being TRBD1 (6 bases). Germline V gene sequence: CDR1 SGHAT, CDR2 FQNNGV. The CDR3 runs to 15 residues. Trimming cost V 6 bases and J 1 base, with 12 bases left between them.

DNA of the CDR3: TGTGCCAGCAGCTCGGGACTAGCGGGAGCCAAAAACATTCAGTACTTC. This codes for CASSSGLAGAKNIQYF. The chain is built from TRBV11-1 and TRBJ2-4; 12 nucleotides agree with TRBD2. V dropped 4 bases and J dropped 0; count of bases not matched to a gene: 1. Germline values: CDR1 SGHAT, CDR2 FQDESV (reference sequence). This CDR3 has 16 residues.

The rearrangement uses TRBV5-1 and TRBJ2-5, with 8 bases identical to TRBD2. Germline loops: CDR1 SGHRS, CDR2 YFSETQ. With 0 bases clipped from V and 2 bases from J, the junction kept 3 bases outside the gene matches. The CDR3 has 15 residues. The CDR3 DNA is TGCGCCAGCAGCTTGGGTGGGACTAGACAAGAGACCCAGTACTTC. Residues: CASSLGGTRQETQYF.

This rearrangement joins TRBV5-1 to TRBJ2-5; D perhaps matches TRBD2 (7 bases). The CDR3 has 18 amino acids. The germline V gene encodes CDR1 SGHRS and CDR2 YFSETQ. V was shortened by 0 bases and J by 5 bases, with 23 bases between the two germline ends. Here the CDR3 reads CASSLEPAATGGFETQYF. The CDR3 bases are TGCGCCAGCAGCTTGGAACCCGCGGCTACGGGGGGCTTTGAGACCCAGTACTTC.

In its sample, this clone was seen a few times. J is TRBJ1-6 and V is TRBV6-5, with a possible D match to TRBD1 (6 bases). Germline values: CDR1 MNHEY, CDR2 SVGAGI. The CDR3 is made up of 15 amino acids. V shed 2 bases and J shed 10 bases, with 15 bases lying between them. This chain's CDR3 is CASSYRGGAGSPLHF. In DNA, the CDR3 is TGTGCCAGCAGTTACAGGGGGGGCGCTGGGTCACCCCTCCACTTT.

The chain is built from TRBV5-1 and TRBJ1-5; 7 nucleotides match TRBD1. The length of the CDR3 is 14 residues. Losses at the gene ends were 3 bases for V and 3 bases for J; bases not matched to a gene: 3. Germline V lookup: CDR1 SGHRS, CDR2 YFSETQ. Written as DNA, the CDR3 is TGCGCCAGCAGCTCGGGACAGATCAATCAGCCCCAGCATTTT. Its protein product is CASSSGQINQPQHF.

This clone appeared a single time. Other DNA sequences of this sample code for an identical CDR3. The chain combines TRBV9 with TRBJ1-5; D is perhaps TRBD1 (6 bases). From germline, CDR1 is SGDLS and CDR2 YYNGEE. The CDR3 spans 14 residues. Between the trimmed V and J ends, which lost 0 bases and 4 bases, there was a span of 8 bases. The DNA for the CDR3 is TGTGCCAGCAGCGTAGATCAGGGGAATCAGCCCCAGCATTTT. This sequence encodes CASSVDQGNQPQHF.

V usage is TRBV5-1 and J usage is TRBJ2-3; D not certain. Germline CDR1 SGHRS, CDR2 YFSETQ. V was cut by 4 bases and J by 4 bases, with 10 bases left in between. The CDR3 contains 13 residues. CDR3 sequence: CASSPAGADTQYF. CDR3 bases: TGCGCCAGCAGCCCCGCAGGCGCAGATACGCAGTATTTT.

This clone was recorded only once. The V call is TRBV5-1, the J call TRBJ2-5, with TRBD1 identical over 7 bases. The CDR3 extends over 15 amino acids. Germline values: CDR1 SGHRS, CDR2 YFSETQ. J was trimmed by 1 base and V by 4 bases; bases with no gene match: 7. The CDR3 nucleotides read TGCGCCAGCAGCCGGGATAGACAGGGCCAAGAGACCCAGTACTTC. Translation gives CASSRDRQGQETQYF.

The V call is TRBV29-1, the J call TRBJ1-3; perhaps TRBD1 as D (5 bases). The germline gives CDR1 SQVTM, CDR2 ANQGSEA. The V and J ends lost 4 bases and 4 bases respectively, with 11 bases between them. There are 13 residues in the CDR3. CDR3 in amino acids: CSVVPGGGNTIYF. CDR3 nucleotides: TGCAGCGTTGTTCCGGGGGGAGGAAACACCATATATTTT.

This rearrangement joins TRBV9 to TRBJ1-6, with TRBD1 identical over 9 bases. V shed 2 bases and J 8 bases; nucleotides not matched to a gene: 5. CDR1 is SGDLS and CDR2 is YYNGEE in the germline V gene. This CDR3 spans 15 amino acids. CDR3 bases: TGTGCCAGCAGCGTTGAGACAGGGGGGTATTCACCCCTCCACTTT. Translated: CASSVETGGYSPLHF.